Below are 29 T cell receptor beta chains sequenced from a single sample in a study of OX40 agonist ivuxolimab in advanced cancers. TCRdb keeps only in-frame clones here, not all; method: immunoSEQ multiplex PCR. This table has roughly 62,000 clones, 80% to 90% appearing once. Specimen: CD4+ or CD8+ T cells sorted from blood, collected in a trial of the OX40 agonist ivuxolimab. The receptors were sampled from an adult with an advanced solid tumor such as melanoma, head and neck, liver or kidney cancer.

V is TRBV11-2 and J is TRBJ2-5; 9 bases line up with TRBD1. This CDR3 contains 13 residues. Trimming removed 5 bases from V and 4 bases from J; junction bases left unmatched: 2. CDR1 SGHAT and CDR2 FQNNGV come from the germline V gene. CDR3 region: CASSLGQGETQYF. The CDR3 region has the DNA TGTGCCAGCAGCCTGGGACAGGGAGAGACCCAGTACTTC. Full variable domain (missing parts from reference TRBV11-2 and TRBJ2-5): EAGVAQSPRYKIIEKRQSVAFWCNPISGHATLYWYQQILGQGPKLLIQFQNNGVVDDSQLPKDRFSAERLKGVDSTLKIQPAKLEDSAVYLCASSLGQGETQYFGPGTRLLVL.

The J gene is TRBJ1-2, the V gene TRBV9; D is possibly TRBD1 (5 bases). The CDR3 consists of 15 residues. Germline values: CDR1 SGDLS, CDR2 YYNGEE. Trimming pared 3 bases from V and 6 bases from J, leaving 18 bases between. As DNA, the CDR3 is TGTGCCAGCAGCGGGAGGACACCTAGGGTCGATGGCTACACCTTC. The encoded protein is CASSGRTPRVDGYTF.

CDR3 coding DNA: TGTGCCAGCAGTAACAGGGGAGACGAGCAGTACTTC. Translated, it gives CASSNRGDEQYF. The chain is built from TRBV6-5 and TRBJ2-7, with TRBD1 matching 7 bases. Trimming took 5 bases from V and 5 from J; bases not matched to a gene: 3. The CDR3 has 12 residues. Germline lookup yields CDR1 MNHEY and CDR2 SVGAGI.

The chain is built from TRBV5-1 and TRBJ2-7; 8 bases map to TRBD1. This CDR3 region has 13 residues. J gave up 5 bases and V 4 bases, and 5 bases lay outside the gene matches. The germline CDR1 and CDR2 sequences are SGHRS and YFSETQ. The CDR3 DNA sequence: TGCGCCAGCAGCGGCAGGGGGCAACACGAGCAGTACTTC. Its protein product is CASSGRGQHEQYF.

This rearrangement joins TRBV28 to TRBJ1-1; 9 nucleotides line up with TRBD1. The V and J ends lost 5 bases and 11 bases, in that order; junction bases with no gene match: 18. This CDR3 spans 16 amino acids. Looked up from germline, CDR1 is MDHEN and CDR2 is SYDVKM. CDR3 residues: CASSPSGTGMSGGAFF. The CDR3 DNA is TGTGCCAGCAGTCCCTCCGGGACAGGGATGTCAGGCGGGGCTTTCTTT. Full variable domain (rest looked up from reference TRBV28 and TRBJ1-1): DVKVTQSSRYLVKRTGEKVFLECVQDMDHENMFWYRQDPGLGLRLIYFSYDVKMKEKGDIPEGYSVSREKKERFSLILESASTNQTSMYLCASSPSGTGMSGGAFFGQGTRLTVV.

V is TRBV28 and J is TRBJ1-4, with 7 positions matching TRBD1. The CDR3 loop spans 15 amino acids. Germline trimming cut 4 bases from V and 10 bases from J; bases unmatched to any gene: 12. The germline V gene has CDR1 MDHEN and CDR2 SYDVKM. The CDR3 DNA is TGTGCCAGCAGTTCTCGACAGGGAAGAGGAAGAAAACTGTTTTTT. It specifies CASSSRQGRGRKLFF.

This chain joins TRBV30 and TRBJ1-6, with D maybe TRBD1 (6 bases). CDR1 GTSNPN and CDR2 SVGIG come from the germline V gene (reference sequence). Trimming took 1 base from V and 3 from J, leaving 7 bases between them. The CDR3 runs to 14 residues. CDR3 amino acids: CAWSGDNYNSPLHF. CDR3 sequence (DNA): TGTGCCTGGAGTGGGGACAACTATAATTCACCCCTCCACTTT.

The chain carries TRBV4-3 and TRBJ2-3; TRBD2 matches at 7 bases. Germline assignment: CDR1 LGHNA and CDR2 YSLEER. Unmatched junction bases numbered 2, after V lost 1 base and J lost 1 base. The CDR3 runs 15 residues. The CDR3 nucleotides read TGCGCCAGCAGCCAAGGGCGGGAGCGCACAGATACGCAGTATTTT. Its translation: CASSQGRERTDTQYF.

This clone was observed once. J is TRBJ1-1 and V is TRBV29-1; D might be TRBD1 (5 bases). Between the trimmed V and J ends, which lost 6 bases and 4 bases, there was a span of 9 bases. The germline V gene has CDR1 SQVTM and CDR2 ANQGSEA. The CDR3 runs 11 residues. The CDR3 DNA is TGCAGCGTCGGGGGAAGCACTGAAGCTTTCTTT. Translation gives CSVGGSTEAFF. The variable domain in full, completed from reference TRBV29-1 and TRBJ1-1, reads SAVISQKPSRDICQRGTSLTIQCQVDSQVTMMFWYRQQPGQSLTLIATANQGSEATYESGFVIDKFPISRPNLTFSTLTVSNMSPEDSSIYLCSVGGSTEAFFGQGTRLTVV.

This clone came up a few times. This rearrangement joins TRBV9 to TRBJ2-3; D call uncertain. V was pared by 3 bases and J by 4 bases, with 15 bases between. The CDR3 covers 15 residues. Germline loops: CDR1 SGDLS, CDR2 YYNGEE. The CDR3 region has the DNA TGTGCCAGCAGCGGAATCGGGCGCTCCTCAGATACGCAGTATTTT. It encodes CASSGIGRSSDTQYF. The full variable domain, in which reference TRBV9 and TRBJ2-3 provide the parts outside the CDR3, is DSGVTQTPKHLITATGQRVTLRCSPRSGDLSVYWYQQSLDQGLQFLIQYYNGEERAKGNILERFSAQQFPDLHSELNLSSLELGDSALYFCASSGIGRSSDTQYFGPGTRLTVL.

The chain uses TRBV30 and TRBJ2-1, with unresolved D. CDR1 GTSNPN and CDR2 SVGIG come from the germline V gene (reference sequence). The CDR3 length is 14 residues. Trimming stripped 0 bases from V and 10 bases from J, with 16 bases between. CDR3 in DNA: TGTGCCTGGAGTGTACTAAGTCGGCCTTCCGAGCAGTTCTTC. Its protein product is CAWSVLSRPSEQFF.

The chain employs TRBV5-4 and TRBJ2-3; TRBD1 agrees at 10 bases. The CDR3 has 17 residues. Unmatched junction bases numbered 11, after V lost 6 bases and J lost 1 base. Germline V gene data show CDR1 as SGHNT and CDR2 as YYREEE (reference sequence). The chain's CDR3 is CASTLRDRGVGTDTQYF. The DNA of the CDR3 is TGTGCCAGCACCCTCCGGGACAGGGGCGTCGGCACAGATACGCAGTATTTT.

The chain has TRBV9 and TRBJ1-3; D gene uncertain. V was clipped by 2 bases and J by 7 bases, with 10 bases between them. Germline loops: CDR1 SGDLS, CDR2 YYNGEE. The CDR3 extends over 13 amino acids. This CDR3 reads CASSVGSMNTIYF. The CDR3 nucleotides are TGTGCCAGCAGCGTGGGTAGTATGAACACCATATATTTT.

The gene calls are TRBV19 and TRBJ2-3; TRBD2 aligns across 7 bases. J was trimmed by 0 bases and V by 4 bases; bases with no gene match: 4. CDR3 size: 15 residues. CDR1 is LNHDA and CDR2 is SQIVND in the germline V gene (reference sequence). Here the CDR3 reads CASSTSGASTDTQYF. In DNA form, the CDR3 reads TGTGCCAGTAGTACTAGCGGAGCTAGCACAGATACGCAGTATTTT.

Only a few counts were recorded for this clone. The chain carries TRBV5-6 and TRBJ2-5; 9 bases line up with TRBD2. V shed 0 bases, J shed 0 bases, and the junction held 6 bases outside the gene matches. CDR3 length equals 17 residues. In germline, CDR1 is SGHDT, CDR2 YYEEEE. This CDR3 reads CASSLGAAGGYQETQYF. For the CDR3, the DNA is TGTGCCAGCAGCTTGGGGGCCGCGGGAGGGTACCAAGAGACCCAGTACTTC.

The CDR3 DNA sequence: TGTGCCAGCAGTTTATGGAACGAGCAGTACTTC. Translated, it gives CASSLWNEQYF. This chain connects TRBV28 to TRBJ2-7; no definite D call. The CDR3 has 11 residues. In germline, CDR1 is MDHEN, CDR2 SYDVKM. V lost 0 bases, J lost 5 bases, and 2 bases lay in between.

The V and J genes are TRBV11-1 and TRBJ2-7; maybe TRBD1 (5 bases). Germline V CDR1 and CDR2: SGHAT, FQDESV (reference sequence). Trimming pared 5 bases from V and 6 bases from J, leaving 17 bases between. The CDR3 contains 14 residues. The CDR3 DNA sequence: TGTGCCAGCAGCCTATGGGGCTCTCTCGGCGAGCAGTACTTC. The encoded protein is CASSLWGSLGEQYF.

The chain carries TRBV28 and TRBJ2-1; 9 nucleotides agree with TRBD2. Germline V gene data show CDR1 as MDHEN and CDR2 as SYDVKM. J lost 9 bases, V lost 1 base, and 7 bases had no gene match. This CDR3 has 15 residues. As DNA, the CDR3 is TGTGCCAGCAGTTTATCCTTAGCGGGAGTAGGTGAGCAGTTCTTC. Translation: CASSLSLAGVGEQFF.

The V and J genes are TRBV6-5 and TRBJ2-6; no firm D call. Germline V gives CDR1 MNHEY, CDR2 SVGAGI. The CDR3 is 14 amino acids. The V gene lost 8 bases and the J gene lost 0 bases, with 8 bases spanning the gap. The CDR3 sequence is CASLRLSGANVLTF. CDR3 nucleotide sequence: TGTGCCAGCCTTCGGCTCTCTGGGGCCAACGTCCTGACTTTC.

The CDR3 DNA is TGTGCCAGCAGCGCTAGGGGGGGGAATCAGCCCCAGCATTTT. This sequence encodes CASSARGGNQPQHF. The chain carries TRBV7-9 and TRBJ1-5; maybe TRBD1 (6 bases). Germline CDR1 and CDR2: SEHNR and FQNEAQ (reference sequence). The CDR3 runs to 14 residues. V dropped 5 bases and J dropped 4 bases, with 12 bases sitting between them.

The J gene is TRBJ2-2, the V gene TRBV14; D call uncertain. Germline lookup yields CDR1 SGHDN and CDR2 FVKESK. V gave up 0 bases and J gave up 3 bases, with 5 bases separating them. This CDR3 has 14 residues. The DNA of the CDR3 is TGTGCCAGCAGCCAAGACCTCTACACCGGGGAGCTGTTTTTT. Encoded protein: CASSQDLYTGELFF.

The V and J genes are TRBV9 and TRBJ1-3, with no clear D. The length of the CDR3 is 11 residues. V was shortened by 0 bases and J by 7 bases, with 2 bases between the two germline ends. Germline V gene sequence: CDR1 SGDLS, CDR2 YYNGEE. Here the CDR3 DNA reads TGTGCCAGCAGCGTAGGGAACACCATATATTTT. Its protein is CASSVGNTIYF.

V and J are TRBV19 and TRBJ1-6, with 7 bases fitting TRBD1. The germline gives CDR1 LNHDA, CDR2 SQIVND (reference sequence). The V gene end was trimmed by 11 bases and the J gene end by 7 bases; junction bases not matched to a gene: 8. The CDR3 consists of 13 residues. The CDR3 region is CAWSRTGNSPLHF. The CDR3 region has the DNA TGTGCCTGGAGCCGGACAGGAAATTCACCCCTCCACTTT.

The V call is TRBV7-2, the J call TRBJ2-7; 8 nucleotides agree with TRBD2. CDR3 length: 19 amino acids. V lost 1 base, J lost 2 bases, and 16 bases stayed unmatched. Germline V CDR1 and CDR2: SGHTA, FQGNSA. CDR3 DNA sequence: TGTGCCAGCAGCTTAGAAAGGGCGGGAGGCCCCCCTCCTACCTACGAGCAGTACTTC. This translates into CASSLERAGGPPPTYEQYF.

J is TRBJ2-5 and V is TRBV5-4, with 8 nucleotides matching TRBD1. J gave up 5 bases and V 4 bases, and 10 bases lay outside the gene matches. Germline V CDR1 and CDR2: SGHNT, YYREEE (reference sequence). The CDR3 is 15 residues long. CDR3 loop: CASSQMGQAVETQYF. The CDR3 coding sequence is TGTGCCAGCAGCCAAATGGGACAGGCTGTGGAGACCCAGTACTTC.

The chain uses TRBV5-6 and TRBJ2-5, with TRBD2 identical over 7 bases. V shed 4 bases, J shed 5 bases, and the junction held 8 bases outside the gene matches. Germline CDR1 is SGHDT and CDR2 is YYEEEE. This CDR3 spans 14 amino acids. CDR3 bases: TGTGCCAGCAGCCGCATTGGGGAGGGTGAGACCCAGTACTTC. It specifies CASSRIGEGETQYF.

The V call is TRBV7-9, the J call TRBJ2-1; D is unresolved. CDR1 is SEHNR, CDR2 FQNEAQ, per germline (reference sequence). V lost 5 bases, J lost 2 bases, and 13 bases lay in between. CDR3 length equals 15 residues. CDR3 region: CASSPPNSPYNEQFF. In nucleotides, the CDR3 is TGTGCCAGCAGCCCGCCCAACAGCCCCTACAATGAGCAGTTCTTC.

The V gene is TRBV7-9, the J gene TRBJ2-5; maybe TRBD2 (5 bases). Trimming stripped 5 bases from V and 5 bases from J, with 15 bases between. Per the germline V gene, CDR1 is SEHNR and CDR2 is FQNEAQ (reference sequence). CDR3 length: 14 amino acids. The CDR3 DNA reads as TGTGCCAGCAGCGCGGACTGGGAAGGTGAGACCCAGTACTTC. Translation gives CASSADWEGETQYF.

The chain uses TRBV18 and TRBJ1-5, with no clear D. V was clipped by 6 bases and J by 4 bases, with 10 bases between them. The CDR3 sequence is 13 residues long. The germline gives CDR1 KGHSH, CDR2 LQKENI. The CDR3 DNA reads TGTGCCAGCTCCGGTCAGCTAAATCAGCCCCAGCATTTT. This sequence encodes CASSGQLNQPQHF.